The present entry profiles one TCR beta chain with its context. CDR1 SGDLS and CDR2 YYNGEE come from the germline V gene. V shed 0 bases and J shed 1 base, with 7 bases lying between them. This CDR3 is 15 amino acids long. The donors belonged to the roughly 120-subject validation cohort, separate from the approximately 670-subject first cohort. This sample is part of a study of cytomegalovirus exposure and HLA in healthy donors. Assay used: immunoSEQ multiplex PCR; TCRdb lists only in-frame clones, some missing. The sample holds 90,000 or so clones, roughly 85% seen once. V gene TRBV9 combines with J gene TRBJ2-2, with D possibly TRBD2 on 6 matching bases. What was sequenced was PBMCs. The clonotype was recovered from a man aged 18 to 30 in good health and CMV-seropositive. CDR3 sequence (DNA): TGTGCCAGCAGCGTAGCGGGAGTGAACACCGGGGAGCTGTTTTTT. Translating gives CASSVAGVNTGELFF.